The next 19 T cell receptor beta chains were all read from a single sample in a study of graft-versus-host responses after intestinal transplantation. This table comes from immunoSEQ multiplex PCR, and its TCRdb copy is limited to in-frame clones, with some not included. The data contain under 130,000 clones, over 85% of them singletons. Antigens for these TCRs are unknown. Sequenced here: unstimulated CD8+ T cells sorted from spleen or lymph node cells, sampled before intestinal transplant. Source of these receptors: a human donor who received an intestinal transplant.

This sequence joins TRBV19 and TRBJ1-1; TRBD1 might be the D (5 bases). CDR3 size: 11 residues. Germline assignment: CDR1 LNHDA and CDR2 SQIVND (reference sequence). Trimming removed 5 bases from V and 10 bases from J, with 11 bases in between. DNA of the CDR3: TGTGCCAGTAGTCCCGGGACGGGAGCTTTCTTT. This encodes CASSPGTGAFF.

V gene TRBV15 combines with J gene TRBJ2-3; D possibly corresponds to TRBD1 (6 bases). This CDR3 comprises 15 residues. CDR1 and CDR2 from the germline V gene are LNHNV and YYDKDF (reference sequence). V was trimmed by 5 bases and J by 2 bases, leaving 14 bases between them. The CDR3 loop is CATSDRDIDTDTQYF. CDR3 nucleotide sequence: TGTGCCACCAGCGATCGGGACATAGACACAGATACGCAGTATTTT.

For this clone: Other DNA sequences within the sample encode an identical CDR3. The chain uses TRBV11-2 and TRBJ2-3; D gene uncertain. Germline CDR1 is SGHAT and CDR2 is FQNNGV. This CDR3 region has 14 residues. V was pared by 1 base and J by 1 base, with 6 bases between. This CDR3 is CASSLGAGTDTQYF. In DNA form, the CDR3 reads TGTGCCAGCAGCTTAGGGGCAGGCACAGATACGCAGTATTTT.

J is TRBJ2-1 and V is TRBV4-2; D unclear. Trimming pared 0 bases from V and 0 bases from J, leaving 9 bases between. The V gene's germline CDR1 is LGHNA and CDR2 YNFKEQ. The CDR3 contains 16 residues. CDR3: CASSQEARNSYNEQFF. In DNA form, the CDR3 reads TGTGCCAGCAGCCAAGAAGCAAGGAACTCCTACAATGAGCAGTTCTTC.

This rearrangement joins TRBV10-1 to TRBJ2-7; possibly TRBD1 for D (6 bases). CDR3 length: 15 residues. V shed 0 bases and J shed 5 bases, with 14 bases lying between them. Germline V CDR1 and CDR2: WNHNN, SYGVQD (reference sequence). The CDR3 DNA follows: TGCGCCAGCAGTGAGTCTCAGGGGCTGGCTGACGAGCAGTACTTC. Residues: CASSESQGLADEQYF.

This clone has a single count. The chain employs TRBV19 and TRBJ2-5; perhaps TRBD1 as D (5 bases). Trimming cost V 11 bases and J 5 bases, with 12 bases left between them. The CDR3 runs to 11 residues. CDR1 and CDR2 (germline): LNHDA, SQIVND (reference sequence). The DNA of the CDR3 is TGTGCCTCCACAGGTGGGGAGACCCAGTACTTC. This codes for CASTGGETQYF.

CDR3 nucleotides: TGTGCCTGGAGTGCACCAACAGGGGGGGACACTGAAGCTTTCTTT. This encodes CAWSAPTGGDTEAFF. The chain has TRBV30 and TRBJ1-1; 8 positions match TRBD1. The V gene end was trimmed by 1 base and the J gene end by 3 bases; junction bases not matched to a gene: 7. Germline CDR1 reads GTSNPN; CDR2 reads SVGIG (reference sequence). The length of the CDR3 is 15 residues.

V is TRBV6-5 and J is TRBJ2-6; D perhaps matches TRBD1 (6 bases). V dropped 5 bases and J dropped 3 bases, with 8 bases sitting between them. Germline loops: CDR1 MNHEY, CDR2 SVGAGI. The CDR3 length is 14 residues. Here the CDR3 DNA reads TGTGCCAGCAGTCAGGGGTTTGGGGCCAACGTCCTGACTTTC. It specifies CASSQGFGANVLTF.

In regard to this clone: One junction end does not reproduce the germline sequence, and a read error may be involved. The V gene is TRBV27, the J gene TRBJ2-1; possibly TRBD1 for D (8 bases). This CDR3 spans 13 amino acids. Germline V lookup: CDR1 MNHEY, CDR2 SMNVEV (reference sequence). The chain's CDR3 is CSSGGGQENEQFF. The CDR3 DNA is TGTTCCAGTGGGGGGGGACAGGAAAATGAGCAGTTCTTC.

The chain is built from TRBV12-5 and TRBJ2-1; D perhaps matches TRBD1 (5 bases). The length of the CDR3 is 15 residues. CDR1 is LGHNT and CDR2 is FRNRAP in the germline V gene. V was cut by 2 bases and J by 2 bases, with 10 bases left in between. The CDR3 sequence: CASGLRQGTYNEQFF. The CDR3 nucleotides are TGTGCTAGTGGTTTGCGGCAGGGTACCTACAATGAGCAGTTCTTC.

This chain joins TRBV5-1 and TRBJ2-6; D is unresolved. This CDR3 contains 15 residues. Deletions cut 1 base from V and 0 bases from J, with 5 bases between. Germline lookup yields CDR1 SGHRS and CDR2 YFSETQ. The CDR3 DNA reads TGCGCCAGCAGCTTGTCGTACTCTGGGGCCAACGTCCTGACTTTC. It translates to CASSLSYSGANVLTF.

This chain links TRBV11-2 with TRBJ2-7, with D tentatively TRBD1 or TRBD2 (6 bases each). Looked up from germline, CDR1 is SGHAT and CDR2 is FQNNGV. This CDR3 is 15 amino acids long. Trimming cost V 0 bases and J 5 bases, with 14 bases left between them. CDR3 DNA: TGTGCCAGCAGCTTAGATGGGGGGCGGGCCCACGAGCAGTACTTC. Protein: CASSLDGGRAHEQYF.

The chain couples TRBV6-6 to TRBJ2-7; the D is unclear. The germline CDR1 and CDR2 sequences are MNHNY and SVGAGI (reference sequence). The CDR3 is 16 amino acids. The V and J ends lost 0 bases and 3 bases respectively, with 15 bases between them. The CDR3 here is CASSYSLPAELYEQYF. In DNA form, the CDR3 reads TGTGCCAGCAGTTACTCGCTGCCGGCTGAACTCTACGAGCAGTACTTC.

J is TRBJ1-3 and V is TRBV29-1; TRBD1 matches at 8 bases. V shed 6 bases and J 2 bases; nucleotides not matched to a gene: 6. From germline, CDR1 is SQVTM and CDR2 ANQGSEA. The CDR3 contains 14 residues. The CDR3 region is CSVTGTGAGNTIYF. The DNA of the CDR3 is TGCAGCGTAACCGGGACAGGAGCTGGAAACACCATATATTTT.

In DNA, the CDR3 is TGTGCCAGCAGGTTTCTTCCTTATGGCTACACCTTC. Its protein product is CASRFLPYGYTF. The rearrangement uses TRBV5-8 and TRBJ1-2; D is undetermined. In germline, CDR1 is SGHTS, CDR2 YDEGEE. Trimming stripped 5 bases from V and 5 bases from J, with 10 bases between. The CDR3 runs to 12 residues.

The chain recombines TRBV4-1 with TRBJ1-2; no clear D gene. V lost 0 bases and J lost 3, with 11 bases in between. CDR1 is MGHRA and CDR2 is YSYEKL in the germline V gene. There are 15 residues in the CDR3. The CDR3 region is CASSQDEAGYYGYTF. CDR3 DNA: TGCGCCAGCAGCCAAGATGAGGCAGGCTACTATGGCTACACCTTC.

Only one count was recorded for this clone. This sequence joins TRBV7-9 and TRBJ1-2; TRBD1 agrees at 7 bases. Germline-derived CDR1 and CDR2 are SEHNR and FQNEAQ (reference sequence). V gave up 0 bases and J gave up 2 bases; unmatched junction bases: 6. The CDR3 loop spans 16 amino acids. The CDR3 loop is CASSLAQAGGNYGYTF. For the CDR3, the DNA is TGTGCCAGCAGCTTAGCGCAGGCAGGGGGAAACTATGGCTACACCTTC. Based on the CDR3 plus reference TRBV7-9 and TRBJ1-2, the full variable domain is DTGVSQNPRHKITKRGQNVTFRCDPISEHNRLYWYRQTLGQGPEFLTYFQNEAQLEKSRLLSDRFSAERPKGSFSTLEIQRTEQGDSAMYLCASSLAQAGGNYGYTFGSGTRLTVV.

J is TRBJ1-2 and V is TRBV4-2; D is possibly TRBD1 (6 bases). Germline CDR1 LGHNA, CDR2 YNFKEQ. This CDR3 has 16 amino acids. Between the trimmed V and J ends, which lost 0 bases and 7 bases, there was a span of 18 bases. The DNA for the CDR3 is TGTGCCAGCAGCCAAGACCCAGGGGTCGGATCAGGTGGCTACACCTTC. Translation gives CASSQDPGVGSGGYTF.

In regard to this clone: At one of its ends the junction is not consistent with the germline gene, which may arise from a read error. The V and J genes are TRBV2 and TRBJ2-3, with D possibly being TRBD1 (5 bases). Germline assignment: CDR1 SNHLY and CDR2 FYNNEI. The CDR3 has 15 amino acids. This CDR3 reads CASREDPWGPDTQYF. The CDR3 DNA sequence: TGTGCCAGCCGTGAAGACCCATGGGGCCCAGATACGCAGTATTTT.